This T cell receptor (beta chain) was recovered during a study of shared clonotypes between healthy human individuals. Study findings and constraints: Naive subsets typically showed greater estimated richness than memory subsets.

Germline values: CDR1 GTSNPN, CDR2 SVGIG (reference sequence). This CDR3 spans 18 amino acids. V was trimmed by 0 bases and J by 1 base, leaving 22 bases between them. About this clone: Its antigen is undetermined.

Repertoires were generated with immunoSEQ multiplex PCR, while TCRdb's copy carries only in-frame clones and drops some. This sample has roughly 2,000,000 clones, with 90% to 95% found just once. Terminally differentiated effector memory CD45RA+ cells were left out of the naive CD8 fraction, which was CD45RO-negative and positively selected for CCR7. The clonotype comes from a man aged 18 to 30 in good health. Some clones in this sample may be carry-over from other donors' samples. The rearrangement joins TRBV30 to TRBJ2-7; a weak D match, TRBD2 (5 bases). Material: naive CD8+ T cells from PBMCs. The CDR3 DNA sequence: TGTGCCTGGAGTGTAGGGTCCGCCGCGGGCCTAAGGTCCTACGAGCAGTACTTC. This gives the protein CAWSVGSAAGLRSYEQYF.